This TCR beta chain was obtained from a study of blood T cell repertoires in COVID-19. Study overall: COVID-19 samples, acute and convalescent, were from the United States, Italy and Spain. From T cells, B-cell-depleted T cells, or PBMCs came the material, which was cDNA or gDNA.

Sequencing was performed with immunoSEQ multiplex PCR; in TCRdb, only in-frame clones are kept and a portion is missing. Of 120,000 to 150,000 clones listed, 80% to 85% are singletons. The CDR3 is 17 amino acids. With V trimmed by 1 base and J by 5 bases, 10 bases remained unmatched. CDR1 is LGHNA and CDR2 is YNFKEQ in the germline V gene. The source material was peripheral blood. This chain links TRBV4-2 with TRBJ2-1, with TRBD1 matching over 8 bases. This sequence originates from a human donor in a cohort sampled during active COVID-19. The CDR3 protein is CASSQGGGRGLDNEQFF. CDR3 sequence (DNA): TGTGCCAGCAGCCAAGGTGGTGGCAGGGGGCTTGACAATGAGCAGTTCTTC.